A single sample is the source of the 25 T cell receptor beta chains below, sequenced in a study of T cell responses to AZD1222 COVID-19 vaccine. Generated by immunoSEQ multiplex PCR, the TCRdb table keeps only in-frame clones and is missing some. The sample has about 190,000 clones, about nine tenths seen once; the top ten hold roughly 0.99%. The source material was peripheral blood, sampled on day 0 of AZD1222 vaccination. Receptor source: an adult in good health.

This rearrangement joins TRBV14 to TRBJ2-4, with D maybe TRBD2 (5 bases). CDR3 length: 15 residues. From germline, CDR1 is SGHDN and CDR2 FVKESK. The V end was cut by 0 bases, the J end by 0 bases, with 6 bases between. The chain's CDR3 is CASSQDAGAKNIQYF. The CDR3 region has the DNA TGTGCCAGCAGCCAAGATGCGGGAGCCAAAAACATTCAGTACTTC. Complete variable domain (other parts from reference TRBV14 and TRBJ2-4): EAGVTQFPSHSVIEKGQTVTLRCDPISGHDNLYWYRRVMGKEIKFLLHFVKESKQDESGMPNNRFLAERTGGTYSTLKVQPAELEDSGVYFCASSQDAGAKNIQYFGAGTRLSVL.

The chain is built from TRBV5-1 and TRBJ1-4; D not certain. V was trimmed by 1 base and J by 5 bases, leaving 12 bases between them. This CDR3 region has 15 residues. Germline CDR1 SGHRS, CDR2 YFSETQ. The CDR3 spells CASSLSLERNEKLFF. The CDR3 DNA sequence: TGCGCCAGCAGCTTGTCCCTGGAGAGGAATGAAAAACTGTTTTTT.

The CDR3: CASSLAFQTSGSADTQYF. DNA of the CDR3: TGTGCCAGCAGCTTAGCCTTCCAGACTAGCGGGAGCGCAGATACGCAGTATTTT. The V and J genes are TRBV11-2 and TRBJ2-3, with TRBD2 matching over 12 bases. This CDR3 is built from 18 residues. V shed 1 base, J shed 4 bases, and the junction held 9 bases outside the gene matches. The germline V gene encodes CDR1 SGHAT and CDR2 FQNNGV.

The chain recombines TRBV6-1 with TRBJ1-5, with 12 bases fitting TRBD1. This CDR3 is 17 amino acids long. V lost 4 bases, J lost 2 bases, and 6 bases stayed unmatched. Germline CDR1 MNHNS, CDR2 SASEGT. The CDR3 loop is CASSGRDRGLGNQPQHF. CDR3 DNA: TGTGCCAGCAGTGGGAGGGACAGGGGGCTCGGCAATCAGCCCCAGCATTTT.

This CDR3 reads CASSFSSGTLSYEQYF. Here the CDR3 DNA reads TGTGCCAGCAGTTTTTCTAGTGGGACTTTATCCTACGAGCAGTACTTC. The gene calls are TRBV27 and TRBJ2-7; TRBD2 might be the D (6 bases). The CDR3 totals 16 residues. Trimming left V 3 bases short and J 1 base short, with 16 bases between. The germline V gene encodes CDR1 MNHEY and CDR2 SMNVEV (reference sequence).

J is TRBJ2-7 and V is TRBV24-1; 7 bases map to TRBD1. Per the germline V gene, CDR1 is KGHDR and CDR2 is SFDVKD. CDR3 length: 15 residues. V lost 3 bases and J lost 3; bases outside the gene matches: 7. The CDR3 sequence: CATSDPRQGDYEQYF. Written as DNA, the CDR3 is TGTGCCACCAGTGATCCTCGACAGGGCGACTACGAGCAGTACTTC.

V usage is TRBV10-3 and J usage is TRBJ2-1; 10 bases line up with TRBD2. Per the germline V gene, CDR1 is ENHRY and CDR2 is SYGVKD. V shed 10 bases, J shed 8 bases, and the junction held 2 bases outside the gene matches. This CDR3 contains 11 residues. The DNA of the CDR3 is TGTGCCACTAGCGGGAGAGATGAGCAGTTCTTC. Its protein product is CATSGRDEQFF.

The chain recombines TRBV27 with TRBJ2-5; 15 bases are shared with TRBD2. The V gene's germline CDR1 is MNHEY and CDR2 SMNVEV (reference sequence). This CDR3 is built from 19 residues. J lost 4 bases, V lost 1 base, and 10 bases had no gene match. The CDR3 bases are TGTGCCAGCAGTTTATTGGGTCCCGGACTAGCGGGGGGGTTAGAGACCCAGTACTTC. This gives the protein CASSLLGPGLAGGLETQYF.

The gene calls are TRBV6-2 or TRBV6-3 and TRBJ2-3; 14 bases agree with TRBD2. Germline CDR1 reads MNHEY; CDR2 reads SVGEGT. With 4 bases clipped from V and 3 bases from J, the junction kept 6 bases outside the gene matches. CDR3 length equals 17 residues. The CDR3 is CASSSGLAGGWTDTQYF. CDR3 in DNA: TGTGCCAGCAGTTCCGGACTAGCGGGAGGTTGGACAGATACGCAGTATTTT.

The chain employs TRBV5-1 and TRBJ1-3; 7 bases are a match to TRBD1. V lost 2 bases, J lost 4 bases, and 3 bases stayed unmatched. Germline CDR1 reads SGHRS; CDR2 reads YFSETQ. This CDR3 has 14 amino acids. The CDR3 loop is CASSFGTVGNTIYF. The CDR3 nucleotides read TGCGCCAGCAGCTTCGGGACAGTCGGAAACACCATATATTTT.

This clone was observed once. Here the CDR3 reads CASLQGTGVSGANVLTF. The CDR3 DNA reads TGTGCCAGTCTACAGGGGACAGGGGTCTCTGGGGCCAACGTCCTGACTTTC. The chain joins TRBV7-9 to TRBJ2-6, with 10 bases lining up with TRBD1. The ends lost 9 bases at V and 0 bases at J; junction bases unmatched: 8. This CDR3 has 17 amino acids. Germline CDR1 SEHNR, CDR2 FQNEAQ (reference sequence). Full variable domain (missing parts from reference TRBV7-9 and TRBJ2-6): DTGVSQNPRHKITKRGQNVTFRCDPISEHNRLYWYRQTLGQGPEFLTYFQNEAQLEKSRLLSDRFSAERPKGSFSTLEIQRTEQGDSAMYLCASLQGTGVSGANVLTFGAGSRLTVL.

This rearrangement joins TRBV6-5 to TRBJ2-7, with TRBD1 identical over 8 bases. The CDR3 has 15 amino acids. V shed 6 bases, J shed 3 bases, and the junction held 10 bases outside the gene matches. Looked up from germline, CDR1 is MNHEY and CDR2 is SVGAGI. The CDR3: CASSRTGSGLYEQYF. In DNA, the CDR3 is TGTGCCAGCAGCCGGACAGGGTCCGGACTCTACGAGCAGTACTTC.

V is TRBV7-9 and J is TRBJ2-7; tentative D call: TRBD2 (6 bases). V was shortened by 6 bases and J by 1 base, with 19 bases between the two germline ends. The germline V gene has CDR1 SEHNR and CDR2 FQNEAQ (reference sequence). The CDR3 is made up of 16 amino acids. CDR3 sequence (DNA): TGTGCCAGCAGTCCCGGGGGATGGCTAGCATCCTACGAGCAGTACTTC. Protein: CASSPGGWLASYEQYF.

V usage is TRBV4-1 and J usage is TRBJ1-2; no clear D. This CDR3 comprises 13 residues. CDR1 and CDR2 from the germline V gene are MGHRA and YSYEKL. V was pared by 3 bases and J by 8 bases, with 13 bases between. The CDR3 DNA follows: TGCGCCAGCAGCCATACGAACTTGGGAGGCTACACCTTC. Its translation: CASSHTNLGGYTF.

The V gene is TRBV9, the J gene TRBJ1-6, with a possible D match to TRBD1 (5 bases). The V gene lost 0 bases and the J gene lost 8 bases, with 12 bases spanning the gap. CDR1 and CDR2 (germline): SGDLS, YYNGEE. CDR3 length: 15 residues. The CDR3 coding sequence is TGTGCCAGCAGCGTAGCGGGGGTGAAGGATTCACCCCTCCACTTT. This gives the protein CASSVAGVKDSPLHF.

The chain combines TRBV7-6 with TRBJ2-1, with D unclear. The germline gives CDR1 SGHVS, CDR2 FNYEAQ. The CDR3 contains 12 residues. Trimming removed 0 bases at V and 9 bases at J, with 6 bases between. The CDR3 sequence is CASSLAGFEQFF. The DNA for the CDR3 is TGTGCCAGCAGCTTAGCAGGGTTTGAGCAGTTCTTC.

The table lists this clone with a count of one. The genes are TRBV27 and TRBJ1-5; unclear D gene. Trimming left V 6 bases short and J 2 bases short, with 11 bases between. The CDR3 consists of 14 residues. Looked up from germline, CDR1 is MNHEY and CDR2 is SMNVEV (reference sequence). CDR3 in DNA: TGTGCCAGCAGAAAAGCGGATGGCAATCAGCCCCAGCATTTT. It is translated as CASRKADGNQPQHF.

This clone appeared a single time. The chain employs TRBV18 and TRBJ1-4; the D is unclear. CDR3 length: 12 amino acids. Germline CDR1 and CDR2: KGHSH and LQKENI. The ends were cut back, 3 bases at V and 5 bases at J, with 4 bases in the middle. The CDR3 loop is CASSPTNEKLFF. The CDR3, as DNA: TGTGCCAGCTCACCCACAAATGAAAAACTGTTTTTT. The entire variable domain, with the rest obtained from reference TRBV18 and TRBJ1-4, is as follows: NAGVMQNPRHLVRRRGQEARLRCSPMKGHSHVYWYRQLPEEGLKFMVYLQKENIIDESGMPKERFSAEFPKEGPSILRIQQVVRGDSAAYFCASSPTNEKLFFGSGTQLSVL.

V is TRBV3-1 (or the pseudogene TRBV3-2) and J is TRBJ2-3; 7 bases agree with TRBD1. This CDR3 is built from 14 residues. Trimming cost V 0 bases and J 14 bases; bases outside gene matches: 11. Looked up from germline, CDR1 is LGHDT and CDR2 is YNNKEL (reference sequence). In DNA, the CDR3 is TGTGCCAGCAGCCAAGATGCTGGCGACAGGGTTCCGTATTTT. It encodes CASSQDAGDRVPYF.

The CDR3 nucleotides are TGTGCCAGCAGTATACACAGGGGGCGAGAGCAGTACTTC. This translates into CASSIHRGREQYF. This rearrangement joins TRBV27 to TRBJ2-7; 9 bases align to TRBD1. CDR3 size: 13 residues. Germline CDR1 reads MNHEY; CDR2 reads SMNVEV (reference sequence). The J segment lost 7 bases and the V segment lost 5 bases, leaving 6 bases of the junction unmatched.

This rearrangement joins TRBV7-9 to TRBJ2-1, with D perhaps matching TRBD1 (5 bases). The germline V gene encodes CDR1 SEHNR and CDR2 FQNEAQ (reference sequence). Trimming left V 4 bases short and J 5 bases short, with 15 bases between. The CDR3 length is 15 residues. The CDR3 nucleotides are TGTGCCAGCAGCTCCCCAGGGTACCCGGACAATGAGCAGTTCTTC. Protein product: CASSSPGYPDNEQFF.

The chain carries TRBV5-8 and TRBJ2-2, with 7 bases matching TRBD2. With V trimmed by 4 bases and J by 6 bases, 9 bases remained unmatched. Germline V CDR1 and CDR2: SGHTS, YDEGEE. CDR3 length equals 15 residues. The CDR3 loop reads CASSRVSGIPGELFF. The CDR3 region has the DNA TGTGCCAGCAGCCGTGTGAGCGGGATCCCCGGGGAGCTGTTTTTT.

V usage is TRBV11-2 and J usage is TRBJ1-4, with D hard to call. The length of the CDR3 is 16 residues. Germline V gene data show CDR1 as SGHAT and CDR2 as FQNNGV. Deletions cut 5 bases from V and 4 bases from J, with 17 bases between. CDR3 amino acids: CASSPPSLSRNEKLFF. CDR3 in DNA: TGTGCCAGCAGCCCCCCGAGTCTGAGCCGTAATGAAAAACTGTTTTTT.

The chain carries TRBV7-8 and TRBJ2-1, with D possibly called TRBD1 or TRBD2 (6 bases each). This CDR3 contains 16 residues. V lost 0 bases to trimming and J lost 12 bases, with 21 bases between them. Germline V gene lookup returns CDR1 SGHVS and CDR2 FQNEAQ. CDR3 sequence: CASSLAGGSREVGQFF. DNA for the CDR3: TGTGCCAGCAGCTTAGCGGGGGGCAGCAGGGAGGTAGGGCAGTTCTTC.

The genes are TRBV14 and TRBJ1-4; TRBD1 agrees at 9 bases. J lost 8 bases, V lost 6 bases, and 10 bases had no gene match. Per germline, CDR1 SGHDN and CDR2 FVKESK. This CDR3 is 15 amino acids long. CDR3 amino acids: CASRRGGQGREKLFF. CDR3 in DNA: TGTGCCAGCAGACGGGGGGGACAGGGTCGGGAAAAACTGTTTTTT.